This record covers a single TCR beta chain. The antigen remains unidentified. Amplified TCR beta CDR3 regions were obtained using RNA transcripts as template. Scientists carried out first-round RT-PCR using HTBI primers and then a second-round multiplex PCR. TCRdb redid the calling of the multiplex PCR reads with MiXCR, one entry per CDR3 protein. The table shows roughly 350,000 distinct CDR3 sequences, with roughly a sixth occurring only once. Each hyperthyroidism patient was newly diagnosed, with under 2 months' duration, and aged 18 to 65. Orbital computed tomography, thyroid ultrasound, TRAb, serum thyroxine and clinical symptoms formed the basis of diagnosis. PBMCs were density-gradient isolated from roughly 10 ml fresh blood. These data originate in a study of Graves' ophthalmopathy and Graves' hyperthyroidism. Findings and caveats of the study: Most expanded thyroid clonotypes above 0.001 frequency also appeared in blood.

V was shortened by 4 bases and J by 0 bases, with 13 bases between the two germline ends. The length of the CDR3 is 17 residues. Germline-derived CDR1 and CDR2 are MNHNS and SASEGT. Sequencing input: peripheral blood. This TCR was sampled from an adult woman with stable Graves' hyperthyroidism. V gene TRBV6-1 combines with J gene TRBJ2-6, with D perhaps matching TRBD1 or TRBD2 (6 bases each). The CDR3 nucleotides are TGTGCCAGCAGTGGCGGGACATCGAGCTCTGGGGCCAACGTCCTGACTTTC. Its protein product is CASSGGTSSSGANVLTF.